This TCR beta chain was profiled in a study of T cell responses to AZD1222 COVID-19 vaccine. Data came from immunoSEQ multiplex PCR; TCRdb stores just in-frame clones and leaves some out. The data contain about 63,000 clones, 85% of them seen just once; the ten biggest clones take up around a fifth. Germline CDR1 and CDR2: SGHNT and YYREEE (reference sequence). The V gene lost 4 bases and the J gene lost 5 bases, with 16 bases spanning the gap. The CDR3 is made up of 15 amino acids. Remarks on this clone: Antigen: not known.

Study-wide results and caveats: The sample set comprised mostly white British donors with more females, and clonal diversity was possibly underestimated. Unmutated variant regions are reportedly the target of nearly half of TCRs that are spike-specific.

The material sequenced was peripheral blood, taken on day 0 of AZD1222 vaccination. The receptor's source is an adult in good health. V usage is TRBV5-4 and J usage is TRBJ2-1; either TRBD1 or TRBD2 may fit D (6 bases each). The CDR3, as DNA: TGTGCCAGCAGCCCTAGTGGGGGGCTCGACAATGAGCAGTTCTTC. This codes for CASSPSGGLDNEQFF.